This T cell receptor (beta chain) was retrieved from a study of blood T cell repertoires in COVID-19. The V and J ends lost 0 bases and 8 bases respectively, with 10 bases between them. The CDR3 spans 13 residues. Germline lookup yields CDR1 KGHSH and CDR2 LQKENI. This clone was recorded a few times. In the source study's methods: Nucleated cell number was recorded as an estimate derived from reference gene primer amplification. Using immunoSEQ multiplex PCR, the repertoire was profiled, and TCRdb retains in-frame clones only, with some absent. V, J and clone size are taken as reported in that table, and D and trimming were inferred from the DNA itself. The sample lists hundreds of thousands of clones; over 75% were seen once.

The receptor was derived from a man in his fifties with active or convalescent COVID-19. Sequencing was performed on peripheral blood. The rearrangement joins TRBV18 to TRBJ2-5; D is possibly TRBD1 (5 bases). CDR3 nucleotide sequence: TGTGCCAGCTCACCACCGGACATTACTACCCAGTACTTC. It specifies CASSPPDITTQYF.